These 22 T cell receptor beta chains were all obtained from the same sample, sequenced in a study of T-cell memory formation after mild COVID-19. A single record per CDR3 protein comes from TCRdb applying MiXCR to the 5' RACE reads. The table shows hundreds of thousands of distinct CDR3 sequences, with around 20% occurring only once. Sequencing was performed on PBMCs or a T cell subset sorted from them (not recorded which). These receptors all stem from an adult woman who had mild COVID-19 (a few samples of this study predate the infection). Cell type and time point are not known.

This clonotype was observed a few times. The rearrangement uses TRBV5-1 and TRBJ1-5, with D tentatively TRBD1 (5 bases). Germline CDR1 is SGHRS and CDR2 is YFSETQ. This CDR3 is 14 amino acids long. The V and J ends lost 3 bases and 5 bases respectively, with 12 bases between them. CDR3 in DNA: TGCGCCAGCAGCTCCTTGGGAGGGGATCAGCCCCAGCATTTT. Residues: CASSSLGGDQPQHF.

This clonotype was seen a handful of times. The CDR3 loop reads CSVAGSDGNTIYF. As DNA, the CDR3 is TGCAGCGTTGCAGGGAGCGATGGAAACACCATATATTTT. The chain recombines TRBV29-1 with TRBJ1-3; perhaps TRBD1 as D (5 bases). This CDR3 has 13 residues. With 4 bases removed from V and 3 bases from J, the gap between germline ends came to 10 bases. The germline gives CDR1 SQVTM, CDR2 ANQGSEA.

This clonotype was detected a few times. The genes are TRBV7-9 and TRBJ2-5, with 7 bases fitting TRBD2. The CDR3 runs 16 residues. V trimming: 5 bases; J trimming: 5 bases; junction bases outside the gene matches: 14. Germline lookup yields CDR1 SEHNR and CDR2 FQNEAQ (reference sequence). The CDR3 spells CASSRIWGGWQETQYF. The CDR3 DNA reads as TGTGCCAGCAGCCGAATTTGGGGGGGATGGCAGGAGACCCAGTACTTC.

This clonotype has a single count. V gene TRBV9 combines with J gene TRBJ2-3; 8 positions match TRBD2. Germline CDR1 is SGDLS and CDR2 is YYNGEE. The CDR3 totals 16 residues. After removal of 3 bases from V and 0 bases from J, the junction contained 6 bases not matched to a gene. The CDR3 region is CASSGRAGGSTDTQYF. CDR3 DNA sequence: TGTGCCAGCAGCGGGAGGGCGGGGGGAAGCACAGATACGCAGTATTTT.

This clonotype was counted between two and nine times. This chain links TRBV7-2 with TRBJ2-3, with D possibly being TRBD1 (6 bases). The germline gives CDR1 SGHTA, CDR2 FQGNSA. Trimming cost V 4 bases and J 2 bases, with 10 bases left between them. This CDR3 region has 14 residues. CDR3 sequence (DNA): TGTGCCAGCAGCTCAGACAGGTACACAGATACGCAGTATTTT. Encoded protein: CASSSDRYTDTQYF.

J is TRBJ2-2 and V is TRBV7-3, with TRBD1 matching 9 bases. J lost 4 bases, V lost 5 bases, and 8 bases had no gene match. Germline CDR1 and CDR2: SGHTA and FQGTGA. CDR3 length: 16 residues. The CDR3: CASSQGGQGTTGELFF. The CDR3 DNA reads as TGTGCCAGCAGCCAAGGGGGACAGGGTACCACCGGGGAGCTGTTTTTT.

V is TRBV11-2 and J is TRBJ2-1; D gene unclear. Germline V CDR1 and CDR2: SGHAT, FQNNGV. This CDR3 has 14 amino acids. Trimming left V 7 bases short and J 5 bases short, with 15 bases between. The CDR3: CASTALSHDNEQFF. The CDR3, as DNA: TGTGCCAGCACCGCTTTGTCCCACGACAATGAGCAGTTCTTC.

The rearrangement links TRBV10-3 to TRBJ2-7; TRBD1 or TRBD2 may be the D gene (5 bases each). With 8 bases removed from V and 6 bases from J, the gap between germline ends came to 5 bases. This CDR3 has 9 residues. Per the germline V gene, CDR1 is ENHRY and CDR2 is SYGVKD. In DNA, the CDR3 is TGTGCCATCGGGGGCGAGCAGTACGTC. This sequence encodes CAIGGEQYV.

The chain recombines TRBV7-9 with TRBJ2-5; D call uncertain. Trimming took off 5 bases at V and 4 bases at J, with 14 bases between the two ends. The CDR3 has 14 amino acids. CDR1 SEHNR and CDR2 FQNEAQ come from the germline V gene (reference sequence). The DNA of the CDR3 is TGTGCCAGCAGCCCCCCCGTTAGGATAGAGACCCAGTACTTC. Residues: CASSPPVRIETQYF.

This clonotype has a handful of counts. The J gene is TRBJ2-7, the V gene TRBV6-5; a weak D match, TRBD1 (5 bases). This CDR3 has 14 amino acids. V was pared by 2 bases and J by 2 bases, with 10 bases between. CDR1 and CDR2 from the germline V gene are MNHEY and SVGAGI. DNA for the CDR3: TGTGCCAGCAGTTACACCCAGGGTACCTACGAGCAGTACTTC. Translating gives CASSYTQGTYEQYF.

CDR3 in amino acids: CATSDFRQGDTQYF. The CDR3 region has the DNA TGTGCCACCAGTGATTTCCGACAGGGAGATACGCAGTATTTT. The chain joins TRBV24-1 to TRBJ2-3; 7 nucleotides agree with TRBD1. The CDR3 runs 14 residues. The germline V gene encodes CDR1 KGHDR and CDR2 SFDVKD. The V gene end was trimmed by 1 base and the J gene end by 5 bases; junction bases not matched to a gene: 2.

V is TRBV4-1 and J is TRBJ2-7, with D perhaps TRBD1 (6 bases). CDR3 length equals 12 residues. Deletions cut 4 bases from V and 7 bases from J, with 11 bases between. Germline V gene lookup returns CDR1 MGHRA and CDR2 YSYEKL. The CDR3 nucleotides are TGCGCCAGCAGCCCGGGGACAAATGAGCAGTACTTC. Translating gives CASSPGTNEQYF.

This clonotype was counted only a few times. The V and J genes are TRBV29-1 and TRBJ1-5; D not resolved. CDR3 length equals 13 residues. The V and J ends lost 4 bases and 0 bases respectively, with 7 bases between them. Germline loops: CDR1 SQVTM, CDR2 ANQGSEA. The CDR3 DNA follows: TGCAGCGTTGGGGCGGCTAGCAATCAGCCCCAGCATTTT. Translating it yields CSVGAASNQPQHF.

This CDR3 is CASSQDFRRGTYEQYF. As DNA, the CDR3 is TGTGCCAGCAGCCAAGACTTCAGGCGGGGCACCTACGAGCAGTACTTC. This rearrangement joins TRBV4-2 to TRBJ2-7, with D perhaps matching TRBD2 (6 bases). The V gene's germline CDR1 is LGHNA and CDR2 YNFKEQ. The ends were cut back, 0 bases at V and 2 bases at J, with 14 bases in the middle. The CDR3 is made up of 16 amino acids.

There are a few counts of this clonotype. The chain is built from TRBV6-5 and TRBJ2-7, with 9 bases matching TRBD2. The CDR3 is made up of 16 amino acids. Trimming cost V 0 bases and J 0 bases; bases outside gene matches: 3. Germline values: CDR1 MNHEY, CDR2 SVGAGI. In DNA, the CDR3 is TGTGCCAGCAGTTACTCGTATAGCGGGAGCTCCTACGAGCAGTACTTC. The encoded protein is CASSYSYSGSSYEQYF.

The chain uses TRBV7-9 and TRBJ2-7, with D perhaps matching TRBD1 or TRBD2 (5 bases each). The germline gives CDR1 SEHNR, CDR2 FQNEAQ (reference sequence). The V gene lost 1 base and the J gene lost 1 base, with 14 bases spanning the gap. This CDR3 comprises 16 residues. The CDR3 nucleotides are TGTGCCAGCAGCTTAGGGGGGTCAGCGGAGTCCTACGAGCAGTACTTC. Its translation is CASSLGGSAESYEQYF.

The chain carries TRBV20-1 and TRBJ2-3, with D possibly TRBD2 on 5 matching bases. Germline V CDR1 and CDR2: DFQATT, SNEGSKA (reference sequence). The V gene lost 1 base and the J gene lost 0 bases, with 8 bases spanning the gap. This CDR3 has 14 residues. The CDR3 nucleotides read TGCAGTGCTAGAGCAGGCGGGAGCACAGATACGCAGTATTTT. This translates into CSARAGGSTDTQYF.

The rearrangement joins TRBV3-1 to TRBJ2-5; D is perhaps TRBD2 (5 bases). Trimming shortened V by 1 base and J by 5 bases, and 14 bases separated the two germline ends. Germline CDR1 reads LGHDT; CDR2 reads YNNKEL (reference sequence). This CDR3 contains 15 residues. The CDR3 here is CASSQGPTSGETQYF. DNA of the CDR3: TGTGCCAGCAGCCAAGGCCCTACCTCGGGGGAGACCCAGTACTTC.

The CDR3 reads CATSDILGGTGELFF. CDR3 sequence (DNA): TGTGCCACCAGTGATATCCTCGGTGGAACCGGGGAGCTGTTTTTT. The chain carries TRBV24-1 and TRBJ2-2; D gene ambiguous. The CDR3 runs 15 residues. V lost 3 bases and J lost 5, with 12 bases in between. Germline loops: CDR1 KGHDR, CDR2 SFDVKD.

This clonotype was counted a few times. The V gene is TRBV11-2, the J gene TRBJ2-3, with D perhaps matching TRBD1 (5 bases). CDR1 SGHAT and CDR2 FQNNGV come from the germline V gene. The CDR3 runs 16 residues. The V gene lost 3 bases and the J gene lost 0 bases, with 13 bases spanning the gap. CDR3 loop: CASSFRSRASTDTQYF. CDR3 bases: TGTGCCAGCAGCTTTCGGAGCAGGGCTAGCACAGATACGCAGTATTTT.

This clonotype was counted at least ten times. The V gene is TRBV5-1, the J gene TRBJ2-7; 7 bases fit TRBD2. Per germline, CDR1 SGHRS and CDR2 YFSETQ. Trimming took 7 bases from V and 4 from J; bases not matched to a gene: 2. The CDR3 has 11 amino acids. This CDR3 reads CASGEGYEQYF. CDR3 DNA: TGCGCCAGCGGGGAGGGGTACGAGCAGTACTTC. Drawing the rest from reference TRBV5-1 and TRBJ2-7, the complete variable domain is KAGVTQTPRYLIKTRGQQVTLSCSPISGHRSVSWYQQTPGQGLQFLFEYFSETQRNKGNFPGRFSGRQFSNSRSEMNVSTLELGDSALYLCASGEGYEQYFGPGTRLTVT.

This clonotype was observed a handful of times. The gene calls are TRBV5-1 and TRBJ1-6, with TRBD1 as a possible D gene (5 bases). With 0 bases removed from V and 9 bases from J, the gap between germline ends came to 10 bases. The CDR3 length is 14 residues. CDR1 and CDR2 from the germline V gene are SGHRS and YFSETQ. CDR3 DNA: TGCGCCAGCAGCTTGGTACTGGGGGGTTCACCCCTCCACTTT. Translation: CASSLVLGGSPLHF.